Presented here are 19 T cell receptor beta chains from one specimen sequenced in a study of blood T cells in healthy people across ages. Primed by a sample-barcoded 5' primer and a J-beta primer mix, a second PCR proceeded for 7 to 11 cycles. TCRdb fed the 5' RACE reads into MiXCR, producing one record per CDR3 protein. The sample holds roughly 500,000 distinct CDR3 sequences, approximately 30% seen once. The source material was blood. These receptor sequences come from a woman in her sixties or seventies in good health.

The rearrangement uses TRBV20-1 and TRBJ1-2; D not resolved. The CDR3 runs to 12 residues. Deletions cut 0 bases from V and 3 bases from J, with 5 bases between. Germline values: CDR1 DFQATT, CDR2 SNEGSKA (reference sequence). In DNA form, the CDR3 reads TGCAGTGCTAGAGAGGCAGACTATGGCTACACCTTC. This encodes CSAREADYGYTF.

The V call is TRBV6-5, the J call TRBJ1-4; D is unclear. Trimming stripped 4 bases from V and 7 bases from J, with 16 bases between. This CDR3 comprises 15 residues. The germline V gene has CDR1 MNHEY and CDR2 SVGAGI. CDR3: CASSFGFTAAEKLFF. The CDR3 DNA reads TGTGCCAGCAGTTTTGGCTTCACAGCCGCTGAAAAACTGTTTTTT.

The chain joins TRBV7-9 to TRBJ2-1; 8 bases map to TRBD2. The CDR3 sequence is 16 residues long. The germline V gene has CDR1 SEHNR and CDR2 FQNEAQ (reference sequence). Trimming cost V 6 bases and J 4 bases; bases outside gene matches: 11. The CDR3 sequence: CASRPGAGVGYNEQFF. CDR3 bases: TGTGCCAGCAGACCTGGAGCGGGAGTCGGATACAATGAGCAGTTCTTC.

The chain recombines TRBV29-1 with TRBJ1-1; D is unresolved. The CDR3 sequence is 14 residues long. The V gene's germline CDR1 is SQVTM and CDR2 ANQGSEA. Trimming shortened V by 7 bases and J by 3 bases, and 18 bases separated the two germline ends. For the CDR3, the DNA is TGCAGCGGCACCAAAGGCGGACCCCACACTGAAGCTTTCTTT. It encodes CSGTKGGPHTEAFF.

This chain links TRBV7-3 with TRBJ2-3; D is unclear. V lost 4 bases to trimming and J lost 6 bases, with 8 bases between them. The CDR3 extends over 12 amino acids. Germline V gene lookup returns CDR1 SGHTA and CDR2 FQGTGA. Here the CDR3 reads CASSSNLDTQYF. In DNA form, the CDR3 reads TGTGCCAGCAGCTCAAACTTGGATACGCAGTATTTT.

This rearrangement joins TRBV7-9 to TRBJ1-3; D gene ambiguous. CDR3 size: 15 residues. V lost 8 bases and J 2 bases, leaving 16 bases between the germline ends. Germline V lookup: CDR1 SEHNR, CDR2 FQNEAQ (reference sequence). The CDR3 DNA reads TGTGCCAGCGGGTACGGATCGACTCCTGGAAACACCATATATTTT. Translated: CASGYGSTPGNTIYF.

This clonotype occurred a few times. The rearrangement uses TRBV27 and TRBJ1-4; a weak D match, TRBD1 (6 bases). The CDR3 has 17 residues. V was trimmed by 3 bases and J by 11 bases, leaving 25 bases between them. Germline CDR1 MNHEY, CDR2 SMNVEV (reference sequence). CDR3 amino acids: CASSLSIPGQGQGKLFF. CDR3 DNA sequence: TGTGCCAGCAGTTTGTCAATCCCCGGCCAGGGTCAGGGGAAACTGTTTTTT.

The genes are TRBV20-1 and TRBJ2-3; D perhaps matches TRBD2 (6 bases). With 2 bases removed from V and 5 bases from J, the gap between germline ends came to 14 bases. Germline V lookup: CDR1 DFQATT, CDR2 SNEGSKA (reference sequence). The CDR3 is made up of 14 amino acids. CDR3 amino acids: CSARPRRALDTQYF. CDR3 in DNA: TGCAGTGCTAGACCCCGGAGGGCCCTAGATACGCAGTATTTT.

This sequence joins TRBV12-5 and TRBJ2-3; TRBD1 matches 9 bases. The V segment lost 7 bases and the J segment 4 bases; nucleotides outside the gene matches: 12. The length of the CDR3 is 16 residues. From germline, CDR1 is LGHNT and CDR2 FRNRAP. The CDR3 nucleotides read TGTGCTAGTGCCTCTGGGGACAGGGCGACAGCAGATACGCAGTATTTT. Protein: CASASGDRATADTQYF.

The genes are TRBV7-2 and TRBJ1-2; D call uncertain. Trimming left V 0 bases short and J 1 base short, with 6 bases between. Germline CDR1 is SGHTA and CDR2 is FQGNSA. The CDR3 spans 14 residues. The CDR3 coding sequence is TGTGCCAGCAGCTTAGCAGAGGTTAACTATGGCTACACCTTC. This codes for CASSLAEVNYGYTF.

V usage is TRBV15 and J usage is TRBJ1-2, with a weak D call TRBD1 (5 bases). The CDR3 runs to 15 residues. Per the germline V gene, CDR1 is LNHNV and CDR2 is YYDKDF (reference sequence). Trimming pared 1 base from V and 0 bases from J, leaving 9 bases between. CDR3 protein: CATSRVRGSNYGYTF. Written as DNA, the CDR3 is TGTGCCACCAGCAGAGTGAGGGGTTCTAACTATGGCTACACCTTC.

The genes are TRBV6-5 and TRBJ2-4; D is undetermined. The germline V and J ends were trimmed by 6 bases and 0 bases, with 12 bases remaining between them. The CDR3 loop spans 15 amino acids. CDR1 MNHEY and CDR2 SVGAGI come from the germline V gene. In DNA, the CDR3 is TGTGCCAGCAGCCCTGTCCATATAGCCAAAAACATTCAGTACTTC. It translates to CASSPVHIAKNIQYF.

CDR3 nucleotide sequence: TGTGCTAGTGGTCTCAGGTCCCAGTCAGGACTCACTGGGGCCAACGTCCTGACTTTC. Protein: CASGLRSQSGLTGANVLTF. The chain uses TRBV12-5 and TRBJ2-6; maybe TRBD2 (5 bases). Germline V gene lookup returns CDR1 LGHNT and CDR2 FRNRAP. The CDR3 sequence is 19 residues long. With 5 bases removed from V and 2 bases from J, the gap between germline ends came to 22 bases.

This chain uses TRBV11-2 with TRBJ2-1; D is unclear. The J call could be wrong; TRBJ2-5 is a better fit for the DNA end. Germline V CDR1 and CDR2: SGHAT, FQNNGV. The CDR3 loop spans 15 amino acids. CDR3 sequence reads: CASSLVPQTGETQYF. DNA for the CDR3: TGTGCCAGCAGCTTAGTCCCCCAAACCGGGGAGACCCAGTACTTC.

This clonotype was seen only a few times. This chain connects TRBV20-1 to TRBJ2-5, with 10 bases that match TRBD1. Germline V lookup: CDR1 DFQATT, CDR2 SNEGSKA (reference sequence). V was clipped by 5 bases and J by 5 bases; unmatched bases: 2. The CDR3 covers 12 residues. CDR3 loop: CSAPDRGETQYF. The CDR3 nucleotides are TGCAGTGCTCCGGACAGGGGGGAGACCCAGTACTTC.

This clonotype came up a few times. The chain recombines TRBV9 with TRBJ1-2; D not resolved. The V gene lost 0 bases and the J gene lost 3 bases, with 6 bases spanning the gap. The CDR3 length is 13 residues. Germline assignment: CDR1 SGDLS and CDR2 YYNGEE. The CDR3 sequence is CASSVGVDYGYTF. In DNA form, the CDR3 reads TGTGCCAGCAGCGTAGGCGTAGACTATGGCTACACCTTC.

This clonotype has more than one count but fewer than ten. The chain couples TRBV9 to TRBJ1-2, with TRBD1 matching over 7 bases. The CDR3 is 13 residues long. V was pared by 0 bases and J by 9 bases, with 5 bases of the junction left unmatched. Per the germline V gene, CDR1 is SGDLS and CDR2 is YYNGEE. The CDR3, as DNA: TGTGCCAGCAGCGTAGGAGGGGGCCCTCGCTACACCTTC. Protein product: CASSVGGGPRYTF. The full variable domain, rest sourced from reference TRBV9 and TRBJ1-2, is DSGVTQTPKHLITATGQRVTLRCSPRSGDLSVYWYQQSLDQGLQFLIQYYNGEERAKGNILERFSAQQFPDLHSELNLSSLELGDSALYFCASSVGGGPRYTFGSGTRLTVV.

This sequence joins TRBV10-3 and TRBJ1-1, with D uncertain. Germline values: CDR1 ENHRY, CDR2 SYGVKD. Between the trimmed V and J ends, which lost 4 bases and 0 bases, there was a span of 3 bases. The CDR3 has 12 residues. CDR3 bases: TGTGCCATCAGTGGGGTGAACACTGAAGCTTTCTTT. It is translated as CAISGVNTEAFF.

This clonotype was seen only a few times. This chain connects TRBV7-2 to TRBJ2-5; no firm D call. The DNA end is more similar to TRBJ2-1, so the J call may be wrong. Germline V gives CDR1 SGHTA, CDR2 FQGNSA. The CDR3 runs to 13 residues. The CDR3 sequence: CASSLNWNNEQFF. DNA for the CDR3: TGTGCCAGCAGCTTAAATTGGAACAATGAGCAGTTCTTC.